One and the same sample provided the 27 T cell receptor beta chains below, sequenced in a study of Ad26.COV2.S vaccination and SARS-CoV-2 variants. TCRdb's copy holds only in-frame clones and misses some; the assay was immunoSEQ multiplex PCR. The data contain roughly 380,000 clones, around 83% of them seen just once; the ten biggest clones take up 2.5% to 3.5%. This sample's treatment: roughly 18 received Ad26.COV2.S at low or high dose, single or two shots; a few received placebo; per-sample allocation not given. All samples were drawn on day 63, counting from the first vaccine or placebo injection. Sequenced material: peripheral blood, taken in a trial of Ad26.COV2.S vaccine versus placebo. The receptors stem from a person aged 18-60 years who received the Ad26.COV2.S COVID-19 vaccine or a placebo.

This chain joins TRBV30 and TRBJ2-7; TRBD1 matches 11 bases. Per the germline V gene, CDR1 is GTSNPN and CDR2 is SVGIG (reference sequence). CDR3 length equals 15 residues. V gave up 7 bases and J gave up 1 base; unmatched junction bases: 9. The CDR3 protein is CASTGGTGGSYEQYF. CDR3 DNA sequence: TGTGCCTCCACTGGGGGGACAGGGGGTTCCTACGAGCAGTACTTC.

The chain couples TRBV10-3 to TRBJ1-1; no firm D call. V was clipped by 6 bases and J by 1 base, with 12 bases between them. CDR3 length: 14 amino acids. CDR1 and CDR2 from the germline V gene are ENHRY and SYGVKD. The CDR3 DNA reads TGTGCCATCAGGTCAGGTTCAGGGAACACTGAAGCTTTCTTT. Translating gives CAIRSGSGNTEAFF.

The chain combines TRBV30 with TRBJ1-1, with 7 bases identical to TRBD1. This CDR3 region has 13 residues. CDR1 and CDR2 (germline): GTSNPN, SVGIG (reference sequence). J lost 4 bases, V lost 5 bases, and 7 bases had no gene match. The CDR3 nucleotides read TGTGCCTGGTCGGGACAGCCGGGCACTGAAGCTTTCTTT. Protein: CAWSGQPGTEAFF.

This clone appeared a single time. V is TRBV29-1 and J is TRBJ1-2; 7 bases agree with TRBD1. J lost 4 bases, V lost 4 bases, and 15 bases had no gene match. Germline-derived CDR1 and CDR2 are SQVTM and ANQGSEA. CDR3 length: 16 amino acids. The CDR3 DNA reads TGCAGCGTTGGACGTACCGGGACAGATCTAGTCTATGGCTACACCTTC. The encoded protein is CSVGRTGTDLVYGYTF.

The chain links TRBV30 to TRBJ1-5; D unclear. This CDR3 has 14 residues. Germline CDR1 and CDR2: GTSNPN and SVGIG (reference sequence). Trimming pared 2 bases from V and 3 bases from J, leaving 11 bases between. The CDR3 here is CAWSTGRINQPQHF. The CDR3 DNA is TGTGCCTGGAGTACCGGTAGGATCAATCAGCCCCAGCATTTT.

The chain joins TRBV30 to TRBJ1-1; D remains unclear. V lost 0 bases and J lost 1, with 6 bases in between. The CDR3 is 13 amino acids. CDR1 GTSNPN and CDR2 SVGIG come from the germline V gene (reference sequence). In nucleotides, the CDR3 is TGTGCCTGGAGTGTAACTACGAACACTGAAGCTTTCTTT. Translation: CAWSVTTNTEAFF.

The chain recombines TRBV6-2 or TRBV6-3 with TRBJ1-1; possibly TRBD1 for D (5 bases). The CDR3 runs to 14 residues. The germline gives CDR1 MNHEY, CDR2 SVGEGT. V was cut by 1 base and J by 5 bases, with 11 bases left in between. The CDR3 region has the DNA TGTGCCAGCAGTTACTTCTCAGGGAAGACTGAAGCTTTCTTT. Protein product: CASSYFSGKTEAFF.

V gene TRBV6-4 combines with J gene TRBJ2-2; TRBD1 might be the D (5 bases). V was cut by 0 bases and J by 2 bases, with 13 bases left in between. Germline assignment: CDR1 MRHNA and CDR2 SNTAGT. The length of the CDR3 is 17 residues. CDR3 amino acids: CASSDSKGPLNTGELFF. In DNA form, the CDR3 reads TGTGCCAGCAGTGACTCCAAGGGGCCCCTAAACACCGGGGAGCTGTTTTTT.

The CDR3 here is CASSLVGPYEQYF. In nucleotides, the CDR3 is TGCGCCAGCAGCTTGGTTGGACCCTACGAGCAGTACTTC. V usage is TRBV5-1 and J usage is TRBJ2-7; D ambiguous. The CDR3 covers 13 residues. Germline V gene sequence: CDR1 SGHRS, CDR2 YFSETQ. Between the trimmed V and J ends, which lost 0 bases and 2 bases, there was a span of 6 bases. Full variable domain (missing parts from reference TRBV5-1 and TRBJ2-7): KAGVTQTPRYLIKTRGQQVTLSCSPISGHRSVSWYQQTPGQGLQFLFEYFSETQRNKGNFPGRFSGRQFSNSRSEMNVSTLELGDSALYLCASSLVGPYEQYFGPGTRLTVT.

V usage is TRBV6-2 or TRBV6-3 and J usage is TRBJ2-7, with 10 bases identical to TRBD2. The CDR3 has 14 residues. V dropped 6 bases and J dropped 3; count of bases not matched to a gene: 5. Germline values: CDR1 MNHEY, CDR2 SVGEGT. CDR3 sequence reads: CASSTGLALYEQYF. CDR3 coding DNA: TGTGCCAGCAGCACGGGACTAGCGCTCTACGAGCAGTACTTC.

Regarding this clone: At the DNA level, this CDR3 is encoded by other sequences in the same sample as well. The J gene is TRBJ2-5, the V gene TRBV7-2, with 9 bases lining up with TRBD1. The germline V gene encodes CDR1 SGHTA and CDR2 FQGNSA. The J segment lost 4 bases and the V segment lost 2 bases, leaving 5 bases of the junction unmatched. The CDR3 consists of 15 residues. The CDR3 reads CASSLNTGGGETQYF. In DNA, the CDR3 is TGTGCCAGCAGCTTAAACACAGGGGGCGGAGAGACCCAGTACTTC. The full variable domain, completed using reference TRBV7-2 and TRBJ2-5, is GAGVSQSPSNKVTEKGKDVELRCDPISGHTALYWYRQSLGQGLEFLIYFQGNSAPDKSGLPSDRFSAERTGGSVSTLTIQRTQQEDSAVYLCASSLNTGGGETQYFGPGTRLLVL.

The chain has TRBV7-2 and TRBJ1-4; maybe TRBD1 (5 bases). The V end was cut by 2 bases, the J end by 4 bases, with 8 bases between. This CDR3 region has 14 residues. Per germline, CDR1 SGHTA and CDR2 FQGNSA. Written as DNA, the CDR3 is TGTGCCAGCAGCTTATGGGGGGTTAATGAAAAACTGTTTTTT. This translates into CASSLWGVNEKLFF. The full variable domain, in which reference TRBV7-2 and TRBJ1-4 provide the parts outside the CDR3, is GAGVSQSPSNKVTEKGKDVELRCDPISGHTALYWYRQSLGQGLEFLIYFQGNSAPDKSGLPSDRFSAERTGGSVSTLTIQRTQQEDSAVYLCASSLWGVNEKLFFGSGTQLSVL.

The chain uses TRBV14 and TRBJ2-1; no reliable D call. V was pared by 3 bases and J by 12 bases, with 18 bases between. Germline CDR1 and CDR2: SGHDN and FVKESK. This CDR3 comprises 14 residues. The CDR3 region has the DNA TGTGCCAGCAGCCACCAGCAGATCAACCATGGGCAGTTCTTC. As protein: CASSHQQINHGQFF.

The CDR3 sequence is CASRKPGLEYNEQFF. CDR3 sequence (DNA): TGTGCCAGCCGTAAACCGGGACTAGAATACAATGAGCAGTTCTTC. The chain employs TRBV7-2 and TRBJ2-1, with 8 positions matching TRBD2. The CDR3 sequence is 15 residues long. Trimming took 8 bases from V and 4 from J; bases not matched to a gene: 10. In germline, CDR1 is SGHTA, CDR2 FQGNSA.

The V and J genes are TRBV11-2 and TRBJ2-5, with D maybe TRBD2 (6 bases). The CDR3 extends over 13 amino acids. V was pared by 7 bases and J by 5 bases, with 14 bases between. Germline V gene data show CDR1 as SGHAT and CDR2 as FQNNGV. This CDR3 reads CASTAWGGETQYF. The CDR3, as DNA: TGTGCCAGCACCGCCTGGGGAGGCGAGACCCAGTACTTC. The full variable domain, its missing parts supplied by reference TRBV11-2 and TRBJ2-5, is EAGVAQSPRYKIIEKRQSVAFWCNPISGHATLYWYQQILGQGPKLLIQFQNNGVVDDSQLPKDRFSAERLKGVDSTLKIQPAKLEDSAVYLCASTAWGGETQYFGPGTRLLVL.

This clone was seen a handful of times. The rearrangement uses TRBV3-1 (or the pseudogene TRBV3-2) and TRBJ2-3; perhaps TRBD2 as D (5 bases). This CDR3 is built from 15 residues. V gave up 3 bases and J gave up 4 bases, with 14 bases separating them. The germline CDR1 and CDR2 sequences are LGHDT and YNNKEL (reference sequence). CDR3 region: CASSQRVRPPDTQYF. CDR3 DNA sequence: TGTGCCAGCAGCCAGAGGGTCCGCCCCCCAGATACGCAGTATTTT.

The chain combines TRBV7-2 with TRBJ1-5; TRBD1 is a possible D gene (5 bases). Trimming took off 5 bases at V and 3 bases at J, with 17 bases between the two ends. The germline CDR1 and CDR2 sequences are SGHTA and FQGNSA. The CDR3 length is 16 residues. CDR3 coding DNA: TGTGCCAGCAGCACCAGGCGGGGGGGACCCAATCAGCCCCAGCATTTT. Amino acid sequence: CASSTRRGGPNQPQHF.

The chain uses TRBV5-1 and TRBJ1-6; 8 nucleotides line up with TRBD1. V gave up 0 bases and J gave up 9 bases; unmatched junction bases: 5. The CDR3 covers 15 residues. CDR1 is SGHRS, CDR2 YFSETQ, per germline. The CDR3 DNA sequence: TGCGCCAGCAGCTTGGAAGGCGACAGGGGTTCACCCCTCCACTTT. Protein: CASSLEGDRGSPLHF.

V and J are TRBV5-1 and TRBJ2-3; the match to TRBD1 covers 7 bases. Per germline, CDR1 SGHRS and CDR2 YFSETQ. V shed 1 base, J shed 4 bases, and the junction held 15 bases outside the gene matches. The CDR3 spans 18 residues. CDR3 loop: CASSLTYRQGLGSDTQYF. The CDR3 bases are TGCGCCAGCAGCTTGACCTACCGACAGGGTTTAGGGTCAGATACGCAGTATTTT. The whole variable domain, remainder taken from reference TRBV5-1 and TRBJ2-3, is KAGVTQTPRYLIKTRGQQVTLSCSPISGHRSVSWYQQTPGQGLQFLFEYFSETQRNKGNFPGRFSGRQFSNSRSEMNVSTLELGDSALYLCASSLTYRQGLGSDTQYFGPGTRLTVL.

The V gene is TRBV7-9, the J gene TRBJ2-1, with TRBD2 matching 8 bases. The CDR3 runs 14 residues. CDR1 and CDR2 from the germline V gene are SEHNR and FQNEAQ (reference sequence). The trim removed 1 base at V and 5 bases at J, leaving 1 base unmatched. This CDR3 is CASSLGTSNNEQFF. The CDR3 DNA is TGTGCCAGCAGCTTAGGGACTAGCAACAATGAGCAGTTCTTC.

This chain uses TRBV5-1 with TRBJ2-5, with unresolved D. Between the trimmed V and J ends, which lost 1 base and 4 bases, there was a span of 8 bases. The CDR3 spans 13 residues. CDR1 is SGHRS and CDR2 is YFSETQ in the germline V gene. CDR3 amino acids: CASSLTPGETQYF. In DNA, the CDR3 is TGCGCCAGCAGCTTGACCCCCGGAGAGACCCAGTACTTC.

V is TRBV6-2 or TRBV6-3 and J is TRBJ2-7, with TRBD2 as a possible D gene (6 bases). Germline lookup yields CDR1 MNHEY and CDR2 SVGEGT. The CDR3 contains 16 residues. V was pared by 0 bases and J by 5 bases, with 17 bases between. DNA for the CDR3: TGTGCCAGCAGTTACTCCCGGGGAGGTCGGTCGGACGAGCAGTACTTC. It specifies CASSYSRGGRSDEQYF.

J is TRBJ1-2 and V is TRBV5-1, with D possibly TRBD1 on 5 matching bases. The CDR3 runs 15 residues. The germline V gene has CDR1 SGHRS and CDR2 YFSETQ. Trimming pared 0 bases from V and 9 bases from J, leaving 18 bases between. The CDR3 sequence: CASSLVGTGIFSYTF. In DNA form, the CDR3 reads TGCGCCAGCAGCTTGGTGGGGACGGGCATTTTCAGCTACACCTTC.

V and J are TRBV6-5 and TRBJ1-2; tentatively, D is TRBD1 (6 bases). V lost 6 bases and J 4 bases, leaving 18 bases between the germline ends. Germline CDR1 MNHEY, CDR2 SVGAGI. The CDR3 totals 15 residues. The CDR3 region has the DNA TGTGCCAGCAGCGCCACCCAGGACAGCTTCTATGGCTACACCTTC. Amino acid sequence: CASSATQDSFYGYTF.

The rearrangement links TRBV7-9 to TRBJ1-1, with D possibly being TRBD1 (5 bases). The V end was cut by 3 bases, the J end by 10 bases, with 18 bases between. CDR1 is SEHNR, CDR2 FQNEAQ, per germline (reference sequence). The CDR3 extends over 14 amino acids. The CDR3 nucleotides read TGTGCCAGCAGCTTCTGGGACCCTAAATCGGCAGCTTTCTTT. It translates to CASSFWDPKSAAFF.

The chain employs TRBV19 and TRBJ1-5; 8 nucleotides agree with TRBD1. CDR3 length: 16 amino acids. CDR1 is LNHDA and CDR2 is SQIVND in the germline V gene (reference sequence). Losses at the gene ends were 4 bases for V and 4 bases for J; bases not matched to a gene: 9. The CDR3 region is CASSTEGTGQNQPQHF. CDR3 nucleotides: TGTGCCAGTAGTACCGAAGGGACAGGTCAGAATCAGCCCCAGCATTTT.

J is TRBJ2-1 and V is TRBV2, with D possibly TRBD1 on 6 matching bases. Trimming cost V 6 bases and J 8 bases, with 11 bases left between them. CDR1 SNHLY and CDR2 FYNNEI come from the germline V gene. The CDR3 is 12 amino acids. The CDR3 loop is CASSKDSDEQFF. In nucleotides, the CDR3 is TGTGCCAGCAGCAAGGACAGCGATGAGCAGTTCTTC.